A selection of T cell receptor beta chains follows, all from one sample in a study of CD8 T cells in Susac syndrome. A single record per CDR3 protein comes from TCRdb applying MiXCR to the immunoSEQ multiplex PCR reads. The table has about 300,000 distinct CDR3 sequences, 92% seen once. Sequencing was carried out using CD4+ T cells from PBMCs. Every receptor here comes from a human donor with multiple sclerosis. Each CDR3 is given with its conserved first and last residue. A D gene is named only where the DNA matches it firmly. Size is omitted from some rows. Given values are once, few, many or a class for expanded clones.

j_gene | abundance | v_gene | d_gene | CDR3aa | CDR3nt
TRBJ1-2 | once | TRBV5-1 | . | CASSSNQGYGYTF | TGCGCCAGCAGCTCAAATCAGGGGTATGGCTACACCTTC
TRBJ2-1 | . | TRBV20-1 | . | CSARIVDEQFF | TGCAGTGCTAGAATAGTTGATGAGCAGTTCTTC
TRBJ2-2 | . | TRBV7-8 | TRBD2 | CASRASGGLNTGELFF | TGTGCCAGCAGGGCTAGCGGGGGGTTGAACACCGGGGAGCTGTTTTTT
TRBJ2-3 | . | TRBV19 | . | CASSTGQVADTQYF | TGTGCCAGTAGTACGGGGCAGGTTGCAGATACGCAGTATTTT
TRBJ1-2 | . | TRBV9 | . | CASSPARGSDYGYTF | TGTGCCAGCAGCCCGGCGAGGGGTTCGGACTATGGCTACACCTTC
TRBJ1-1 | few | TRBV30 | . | CAWSVGLNTEAFF | TGTGCCTGGAGTGTTGGGTTGAACACTGAAGCTTTCTTT
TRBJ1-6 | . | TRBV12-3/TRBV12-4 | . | CASSLWRGSYNSPLHF | TGTGCCAGCAGTTTATGGCGCGGCTCCTATAATTCACCCCTCCACTTT
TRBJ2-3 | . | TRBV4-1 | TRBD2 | CASSQVPLAGEQTQYF | TGCGCCAGCAGCCAAGTTCCCCTAGCGGGAGAACAGACGCAGTATTTT
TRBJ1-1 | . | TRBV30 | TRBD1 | CAWNQPGQGGTEAFF | TGTGCCTGGAACCAACCGGGACAGGGGGGCACTGAAGCTTTCTTT
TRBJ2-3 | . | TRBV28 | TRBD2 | CASSTSGMTDTQYF | TGTGCCAGCAGTACTAGCGGGATGACAGATACGCAGTATTTT
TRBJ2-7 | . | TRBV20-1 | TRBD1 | CSWGQGEPYEQYF | TGCAGTTGGGGACAGGGGGAGCCCTACGAGCAGTACTTC
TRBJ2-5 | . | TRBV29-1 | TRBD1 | CSGDRGRGETQYF | TGCAGCGGCGACAGGGGGCGCGGGGAGACCCAGTACTTC
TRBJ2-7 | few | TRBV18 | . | CASSPGRESEQYF | TGTGCCAGCTCACCAGGAAGGGAGAGTGAGCAGTACTTC
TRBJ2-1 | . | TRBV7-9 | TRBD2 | CASSPGGRTQNLYNEQFF | TGTGCCAGCAGCCCGGGGGGTAGGACTCAAAACCTCTACAATGAGCAGTTCTTC
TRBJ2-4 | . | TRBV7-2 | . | CASMLPLTGNIQYF | TGTGCCAGCATGCTTCCCTTAACAGGGAACATTCAGTACTTC
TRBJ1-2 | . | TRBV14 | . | CASSGPAGGYTF | TGTGCCAGCAGCGGGCCAGCGGGAGGCTACACCTTC
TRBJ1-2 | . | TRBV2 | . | CASTYNGGYTF | TGTGCCAGCACTTATAACGGTGGCTACACCTTC
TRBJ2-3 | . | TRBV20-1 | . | CSASALTADTQYF | TGCAGTGCTAGTGCCTTGACTGCAGATACGCAGTATTTT
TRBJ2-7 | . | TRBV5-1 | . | CASSFGDRSSYEQYF | TGCGCCAGCAGCTTCGGAGACCGCAGCTCCTACGAGCAGTACTTC
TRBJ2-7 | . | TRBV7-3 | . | CASSPQTGYEQYF | TGTGCCAGCAGCCCTCAGACAGGTTACGAGCAGTACTTC
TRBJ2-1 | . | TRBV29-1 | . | CSVPTVSYNEQFF | TGCAGCGTGCCGACAGTCTCCTACAATGAGCAGTTCTTC
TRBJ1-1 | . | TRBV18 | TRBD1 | CASSPGADRGPNTEAFF | TGTGCCAGCTCACCTGGGGCTGACAGGGGGCCGAACACTGAAGCTTTCTTT
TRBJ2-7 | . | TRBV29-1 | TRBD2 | CSVEVLAGGMGQYF | TGCAGCGTTGAAGTTCTAGCGGGAGGGATGGGGCAGTACTTC
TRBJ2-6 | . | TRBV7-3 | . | CASSLVGANVLTF | TGTGCCAGCAGCTTGGTTGGGGCCAACGTCCTGACTTTC
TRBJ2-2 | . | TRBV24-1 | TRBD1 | CATSDPGQGRTGELFF | TGTGCCACCAGTGATCCCGGACAGGGTCGCACCGGGGAGCTGTTTTTT
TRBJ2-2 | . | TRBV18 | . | CASSPTTPPNTGELFF | TGTGCCAGCTCACCAACGACACCGCCCAACACCGGGGAGCTGTTTTTT
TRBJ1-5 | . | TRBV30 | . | CAWGGGGSDQPQHF | TGTGCCTGGGGGGGTGGGGGTTCTGATCAGCCCCAGCATTTT
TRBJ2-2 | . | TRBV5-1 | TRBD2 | CASSLRSSGEYTGELFF | TGCGCCAGCAGCTTGAGGTCTAGCGGGGAGTACACCGGGGAGCTGTTTTTT
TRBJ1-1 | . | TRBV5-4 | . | CASSPRGGAMRNTEAFF | TGTGCCAGCAGCCCCCGGGGGGGGGCGATGAGGAACACTGAAGCTTTCTTT
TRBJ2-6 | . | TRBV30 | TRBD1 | CAWSPGQGPYGANVLTF | TGTGCCTGGAGTCCGGGACAGGGGCCATACGGGGCCAACGTCCTGACTTTC
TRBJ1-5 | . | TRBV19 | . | CASQPLKGYSNQPQHF | TGTGCCAGTCAACCCCTCAAGGGGTATAGCAATCAGCCCCAGCATTTT